This T cell receptor (beta chain) was captured by sequencing in a study of T cells in Graves' hyperthyroidism and ophthalmopathy (dated by TCRdb to about 2019). Regarding the complete study: Peripheral blood samples were taken at initial diagnosis, before any treatment was given. To identify TCR V-J signatures that set the groups apart, the researchers used a discovery cohort of 100 patients, made up of under 50 with Graves' ophthalmopathy and 55 to 65 with stable Graves' hyperthyroidism. Whether ophthalmopathy could be predicted prospectively was tested in an independent validation cohort made up of under 20 hyperthyroidism patients plus 17 patients who later progressed to ophthalmopathy. The approximately 100 discovery patients were randomly divided into training and test sets at a 7:3 ratio. In roughly six Graves' hyperthyroidism patients, the study also compared T-cell repertoires from thyroid tissue with T-cell repertoires from blood. Once sampling was done, hyperthyroidism patients were given methimazole at a starting dose of 30 mg daily, whereas ophthalmopathy patients were given high-dose intravenous methylprednisolone. The paper reports TCR Vbeta CDR3 sequencing of approximately 140 peripheral blood samples: under 45 ophthalmopathy, approximately 74 hyperthyroidism and some 17 progressor patients.

CDR3 length: 14 amino acids, cysteine to phenylalanine. Here the CDR3 DNA is all that survives: 42 bases in frame from base 1. The junction shows trimming of 3 bases on V and 6 bases on J, and the gene matches do not reach 7 bases of it. For CDR1 and CDR2, the germline V gene (reference sequence) lists SEHNR and FQNEAQ. This clonotype was detected many times. This clone's antigen is unknown. It has no much larger one-base neighbor in the sample; base qualities were not kept. A patient counted as having stable Graves' hyperthyroidism if no progression to ophthalmopathy occurred over 18 months of follow-up. Hyperthyroidism patients were newly diagnosed, had a disease duration of under 2 months, and were aged 18 to 65 years. The study excluded patients with uncontrolled infections, other autoimmune diseases, pregnancy or lactation. Clinical symptoms, serum thyroxine and TRAb, thyroid ultrasound, and orbital computed tomography formed the basis for the diagnoses. PBMCs were isolated from around 10 ml of fresh peripheral blood by Ficoll-Paque density gradient centrifugation. Trizol reagent was used to extract total RNA, and RNA quality was then checked on an Agilent 2100 Bioanalyzer.

Amplification of TCR beta CDR3 regions was carried out from RNA transcripts. The first round of RT-PCR for the TCR CDR3 was performed with the HTBI primer set and the Qiagen OneStep RT-PCR kit. Libraries were constructed in a second round of multiplex PCR, after which size selection and purification were carried out. Sequencing of the libraries was done on an Illumina HiSeq2000 using paired-end 100 bp reads. The paper's data handling went like this. Raw data were processed with SOAPnuke, discarding reads with adapters, uncalled bases, mean Phred below 15, or no exact constant-primer or identifier match. High-quality paired reads were merged using COPE v1.2.5, and each unique nucleotide sequence was defined as a clonotype. MiTCR v1.1 was used to align the clonotypes against IMGT TRBV, TRBD and TRBJ reference segments. Only V-J combinations with frequency above 0.0001, covering roughly 99% of repertoires, were analysed. A TCS score was defined as the ratio between F50 (clonal expansion) and ExV (chaos), using BLOSUM62-based TCRdist between CDR3 peptides within each V-J. Welch's t-statistics and random forest reduced roughly 540 V-J features to 10 to 15, which were used in a naive Bayes classifier (R e1071). TCRdb trimmed the raw reads at Q25, called clones with MiXCR and kept productive beta chains. Here each entry gathers all rows of one CDR3 protein and keeps the most common genes and DNA. The V and J calls here are based on TCRdb, not the publication. The sample yields 360,000 or so distinct CDR3 sequences; approximately 20% were counted once. 3.7% of the sample goes to the ten largest clones.

The research as a whole found: Ophthalmopathy was separated from stable hyperthyroidism by a 13 V-J signature model, with over 85% sensitivity and approximately 81% specificity obtained in cross-validation and 80%/75% obtained in testing. Sample size was not statistically predetermined, and blinding of investigators to group allocation was not performed. Most expanded thyroid clonotypes (frequency above 0.001) were also found in blood, which suggests that blood repertoires may mirror thyroid immune responses. In validation, progression to ophthalmopathy was predicted by the model with 70.59% sensitivity and under 85% specificity, a median of approximately 6.5 months before onset.

The chain is made from TRBV7-9 and TRBJ2-7; 8 bases in the junction line up with TRBD2. Sequencing was performed on blood. This clonotype originated in a woman aged 18-35 years with Graves' hyperthyroidism. The CDR3 protein sequence reads: CASSFSGLGVEQYF. The nucleotide sequence is given as TGTGCCAGCAGCTTTTCGGGACTAGGGGTCGAGCAGTACTTC.